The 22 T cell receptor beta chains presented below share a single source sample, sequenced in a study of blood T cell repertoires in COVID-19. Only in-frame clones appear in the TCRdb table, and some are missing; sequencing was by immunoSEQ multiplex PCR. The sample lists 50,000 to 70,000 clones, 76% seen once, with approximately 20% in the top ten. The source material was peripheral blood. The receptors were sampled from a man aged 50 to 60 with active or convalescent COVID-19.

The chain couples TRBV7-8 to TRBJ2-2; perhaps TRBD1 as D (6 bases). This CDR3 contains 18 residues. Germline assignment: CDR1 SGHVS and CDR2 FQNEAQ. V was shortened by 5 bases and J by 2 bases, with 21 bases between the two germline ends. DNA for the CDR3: TGTGCCAGCAGCCCATATACAGGGTTAGGGGCCAACACCGGGGAGCTGTTTTTT. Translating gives CASSPYTGLGANTGELFF.

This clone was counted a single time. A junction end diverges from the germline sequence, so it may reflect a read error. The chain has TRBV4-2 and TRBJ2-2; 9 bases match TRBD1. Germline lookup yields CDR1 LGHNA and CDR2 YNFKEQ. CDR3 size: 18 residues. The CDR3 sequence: CASSQEGPGTGNSGELFF. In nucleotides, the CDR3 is TGTGCCAGCAGCCAAGAGGGCCCCGGGACAGGGAACTCCGGGGAGCTGTTTTTT.

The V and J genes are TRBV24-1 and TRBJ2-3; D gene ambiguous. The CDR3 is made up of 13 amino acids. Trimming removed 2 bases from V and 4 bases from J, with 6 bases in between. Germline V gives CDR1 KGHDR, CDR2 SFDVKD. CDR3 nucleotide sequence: TGTGCCACCAGTGATTCCCCGGCAGATACGCAGTATTTT. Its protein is CATSDSPADTQYF.

The DNA of the CDR3 is TGTGCCAGCAGGTCCCCGGGGGGGGAGACCCAGTACTTC. Amino acid sequence: CASRSPGGETQYF. This rearrangement joins TRBV6-5 to TRBJ2-5, with 8 bases aligning to TRBD2. Germline loops: CDR1 MNHEY, CDR2 SVGAGI. The junction had 5 bases not matched to a gene; V was cut back by 6 bases and J by 5 bases. This CDR3 comprises 13 residues.

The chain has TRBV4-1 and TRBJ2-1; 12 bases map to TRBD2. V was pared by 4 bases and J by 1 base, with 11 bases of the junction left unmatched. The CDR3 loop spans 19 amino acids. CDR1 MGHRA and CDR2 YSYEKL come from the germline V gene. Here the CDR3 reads CASSPLRWTSGESYNEQFF. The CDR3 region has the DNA TGCGCCAGCAGCCCTCTAAGGTGGACTAGCGGGGAGTCCTACAATGAGCAGTTCTTC.

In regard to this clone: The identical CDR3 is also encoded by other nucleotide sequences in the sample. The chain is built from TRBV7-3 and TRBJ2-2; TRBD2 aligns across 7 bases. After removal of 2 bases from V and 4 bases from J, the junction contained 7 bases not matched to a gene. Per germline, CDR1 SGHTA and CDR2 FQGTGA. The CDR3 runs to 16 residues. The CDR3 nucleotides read TGTGCCAGCAGCTTAGGTTTGTCTAGCGGCACCGGGGAGCTGTTTTTT. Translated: CASSLGLSSGTGELFF.

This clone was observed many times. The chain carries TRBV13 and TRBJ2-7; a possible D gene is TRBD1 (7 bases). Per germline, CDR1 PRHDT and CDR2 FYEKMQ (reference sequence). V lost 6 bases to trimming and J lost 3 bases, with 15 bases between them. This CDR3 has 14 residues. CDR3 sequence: CASRRGTEVYEQYF. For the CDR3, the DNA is TGTGCCAGCAGGCGCGGGACAGAGGTCTACGAGCAGTACTTC.

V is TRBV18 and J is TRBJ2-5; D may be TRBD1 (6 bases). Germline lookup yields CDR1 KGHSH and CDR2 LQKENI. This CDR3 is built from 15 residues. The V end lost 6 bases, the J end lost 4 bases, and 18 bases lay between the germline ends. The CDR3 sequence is CASSRATGYRETQYF. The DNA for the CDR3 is TGTGCCAGCTCGCGAGCCACAGGGTACCGAGAGACCCAGTACTTC.

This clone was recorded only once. The CDR3 reads CASSHIAYISTTNTGELFF. As DNA, the CDR3 is TGTGCCAGCAGCCACATCGCTTATATAAGTACTACGAACACCGGGGAGCTGTTTTTT. The V and J genes are TRBV7-6 and TRBJ2-2, with no clear D. Trimming cost V 5 bases and J 0 bases, with 22 bases left between them. This CDR3 contains 19 residues. Germline CDR1 and CDR2: SGHVS and FNYEAQ.

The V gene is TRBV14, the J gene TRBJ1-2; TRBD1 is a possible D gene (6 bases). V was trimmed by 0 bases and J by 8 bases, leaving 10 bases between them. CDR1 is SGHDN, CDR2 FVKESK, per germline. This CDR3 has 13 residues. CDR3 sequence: CASSQDFTGGYTF. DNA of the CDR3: TGTGCCAGCAGCCAAGATTTTACAGGGGGCTACACCTTC.

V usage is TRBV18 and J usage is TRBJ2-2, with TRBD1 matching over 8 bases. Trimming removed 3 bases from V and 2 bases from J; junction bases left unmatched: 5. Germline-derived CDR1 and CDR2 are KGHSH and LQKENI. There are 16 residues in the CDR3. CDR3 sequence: CASSPGQGSNTGELFF. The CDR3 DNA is TGTGCCAGCTCACCTGGACAGGGTTCTAACACCGGGGAGCTGTTTTTT.

Here the CDR3 DNA reads TGCGCCAGCAGCTTGTGGGACAGAGTTAATTCACCCCTCCACTTT. Translating gives CASSLWDRVNSPLHF. The rearrangement links TRBV5-1 to TRBJ1-6, with 7 bases lining up with TRBD1. This CDR3 comprises 15 residues. V shed 1 base and J 6 bases; nucleotides not matched to a gene: 4. In germline, CDR1 is SGHRS, CDR2 YFSETQ.

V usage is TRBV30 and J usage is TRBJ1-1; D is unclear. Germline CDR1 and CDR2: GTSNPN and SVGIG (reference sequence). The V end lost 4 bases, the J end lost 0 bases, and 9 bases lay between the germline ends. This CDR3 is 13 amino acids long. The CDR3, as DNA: TGTGCCTGGACTGAGGGCATGAACACTGAAGCTTTCTTT. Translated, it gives CAWTEGMNTEAFF.

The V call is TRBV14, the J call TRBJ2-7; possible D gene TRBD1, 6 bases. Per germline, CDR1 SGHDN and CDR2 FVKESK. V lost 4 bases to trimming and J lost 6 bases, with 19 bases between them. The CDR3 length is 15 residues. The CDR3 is CASSLPVGDTVEQYF. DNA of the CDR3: TGTGCCAGCAGCCTCCCAGTTGGGGACACCGTCGAGCAGTACTTC.

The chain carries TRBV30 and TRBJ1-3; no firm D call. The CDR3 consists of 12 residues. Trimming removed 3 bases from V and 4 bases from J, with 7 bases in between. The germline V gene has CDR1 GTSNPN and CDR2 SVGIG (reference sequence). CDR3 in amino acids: CAWRPQGNTIYF. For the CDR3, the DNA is TGTGCCTGGAGACCCCAGGGAAACACCATATATTTT.

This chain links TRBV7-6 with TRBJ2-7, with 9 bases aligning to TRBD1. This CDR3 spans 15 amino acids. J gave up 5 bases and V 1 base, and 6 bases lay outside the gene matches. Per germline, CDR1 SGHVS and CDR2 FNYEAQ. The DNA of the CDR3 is TGTGCCAGCAGCTTAGTGTGGACAGGGGCAAACGAGCAGTACTTC. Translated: CASSLVWTGANEQYF.

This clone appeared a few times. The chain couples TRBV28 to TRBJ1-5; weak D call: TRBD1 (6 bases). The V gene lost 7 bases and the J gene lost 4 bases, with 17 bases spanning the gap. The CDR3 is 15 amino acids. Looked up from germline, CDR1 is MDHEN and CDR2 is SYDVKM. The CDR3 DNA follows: TGTGCCAGCACCCCGGGGGGCAGGGCTAATCAGCCCCAGCATTTT. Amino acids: CASTPGGRANQPQHF.

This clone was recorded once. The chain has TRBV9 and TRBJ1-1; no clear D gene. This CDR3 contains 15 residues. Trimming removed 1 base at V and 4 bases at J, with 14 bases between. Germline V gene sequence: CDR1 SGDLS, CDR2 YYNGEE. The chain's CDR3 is CASSVPRGGSTEAFF. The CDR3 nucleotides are TGTGCCAGCAGCGTACCCCGGGGAGGGTCCACTGAAGCTTTCTTT. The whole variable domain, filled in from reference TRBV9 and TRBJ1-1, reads DSGVTQTPKHLITATGQRVTLRCSPRSGDLSVYWYQQSLDQGLQFLIQYYNGEERAKGNILERFSAQQFPDLHSELNLSSLELGDSALYFCASSVPRGGSTEAFFGQGTRLTVV.

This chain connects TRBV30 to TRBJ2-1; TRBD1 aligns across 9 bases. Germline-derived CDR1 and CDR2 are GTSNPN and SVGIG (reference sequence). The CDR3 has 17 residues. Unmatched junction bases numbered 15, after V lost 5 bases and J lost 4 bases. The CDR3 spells CAWGQGKGSTSYNEQFF. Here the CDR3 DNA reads TGTGCCTGGGGACAGGGGAAGGGGAGCACATCATACAATGAGCAGTTCTTC.

The CDR3 loop is CASGSQGLNEQYF. The DNA for the CDR3 is TGTGCTAGTGGCTCTCAGGGGCTGAACGAGCAGTACTTC. This rearrangement joins TRBV12-5 to TRBJ2-7; TRBD1 is a possible D gene (6 bases). V was pared by 6 bases and J by 5 bases, with 14 bases between. CDR3 length equals 13 residues. Germline V gene data show CDR1 as LGHNT and CDR2 as FRNRAP.

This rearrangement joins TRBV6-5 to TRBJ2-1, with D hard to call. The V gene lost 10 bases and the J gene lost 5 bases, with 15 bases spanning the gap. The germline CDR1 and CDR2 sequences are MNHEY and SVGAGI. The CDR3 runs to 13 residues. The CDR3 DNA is TGTGCCACCACCCCCTTCGGAGACAATGAGCAGTTCTTC. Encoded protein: CATTPFGDNEQFF.

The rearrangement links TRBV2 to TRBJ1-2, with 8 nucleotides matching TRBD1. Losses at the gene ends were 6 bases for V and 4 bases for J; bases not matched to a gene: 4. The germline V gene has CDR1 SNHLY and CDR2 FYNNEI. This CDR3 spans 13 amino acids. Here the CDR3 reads CASRGTGSYGYTF. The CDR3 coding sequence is TGTGCCAGCAGGGGGACAGGTTCCTATGGCTACACCTTC.